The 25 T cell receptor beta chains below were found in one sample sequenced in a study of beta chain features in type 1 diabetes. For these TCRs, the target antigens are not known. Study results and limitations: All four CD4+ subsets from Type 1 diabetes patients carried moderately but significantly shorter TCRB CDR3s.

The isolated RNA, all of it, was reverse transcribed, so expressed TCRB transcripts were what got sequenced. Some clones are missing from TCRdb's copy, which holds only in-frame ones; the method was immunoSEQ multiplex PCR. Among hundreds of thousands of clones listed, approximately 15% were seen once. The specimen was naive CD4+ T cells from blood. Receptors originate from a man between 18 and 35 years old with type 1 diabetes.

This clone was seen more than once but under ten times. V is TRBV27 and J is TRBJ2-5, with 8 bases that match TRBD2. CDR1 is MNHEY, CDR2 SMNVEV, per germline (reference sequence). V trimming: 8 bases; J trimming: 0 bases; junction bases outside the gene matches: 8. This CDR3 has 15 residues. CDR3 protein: CASRKLAEYQETQYF. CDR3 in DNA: TGTGCCAGCCGCAAACTAGCGGAATACCAAGAGACCCAGTACTTC.

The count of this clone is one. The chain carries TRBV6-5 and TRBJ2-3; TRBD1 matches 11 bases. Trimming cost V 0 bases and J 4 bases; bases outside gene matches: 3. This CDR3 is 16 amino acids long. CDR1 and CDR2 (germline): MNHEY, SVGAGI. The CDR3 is CASSYSRTGGPDTQYF. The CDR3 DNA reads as TGTGCCAGCAGTTACTCTCGGACAGGGGGCCCAGATACGCAGTATTTT.

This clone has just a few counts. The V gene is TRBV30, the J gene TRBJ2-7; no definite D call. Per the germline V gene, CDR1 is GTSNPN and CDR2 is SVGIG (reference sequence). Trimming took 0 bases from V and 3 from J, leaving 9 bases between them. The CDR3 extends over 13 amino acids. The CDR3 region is CAWSVLSDYEQYF. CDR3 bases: TGTGCCTGGAGTGTTCTGAGCGACTACGAGCAGTACTTC.

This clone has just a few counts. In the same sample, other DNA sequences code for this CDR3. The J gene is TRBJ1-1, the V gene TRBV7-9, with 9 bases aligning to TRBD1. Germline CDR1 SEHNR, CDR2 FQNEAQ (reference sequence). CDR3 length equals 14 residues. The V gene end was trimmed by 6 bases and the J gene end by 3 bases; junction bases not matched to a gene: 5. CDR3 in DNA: TGTGCCAGCAGTCTGAGACAGGGGGACACTGAAGCTTTCTTT. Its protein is CASSLRQGDTEAFF.

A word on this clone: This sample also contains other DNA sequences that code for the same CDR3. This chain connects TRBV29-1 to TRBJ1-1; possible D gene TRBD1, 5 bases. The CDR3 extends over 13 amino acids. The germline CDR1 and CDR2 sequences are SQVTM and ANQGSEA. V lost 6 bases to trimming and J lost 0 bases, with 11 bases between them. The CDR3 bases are TGCAGCGTGGGGGGGGTTTTGAACACTGAAGCTTTCTTT. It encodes CSVGGVLNTEAFF.

CDR3 sequence reads: CASSSAGTGTSEKLFF. The DNA of the CDR3 is TGCGCCAGCAGCTCAGCCGGGACAGGGACTTCTGAAAAACTGTTTTTT. The rearrangement links TRBV4-1 to TRBJ1-4; TRBD1 matches at 9 bases. The V gene's germline CDR1 is MGHRA and CDR2 YSYEKL. The CDR3 runs to 16 residues. Losses at the gene ends were 5 bases for V and 7 bases for J; bases not matched to a gene: 11.

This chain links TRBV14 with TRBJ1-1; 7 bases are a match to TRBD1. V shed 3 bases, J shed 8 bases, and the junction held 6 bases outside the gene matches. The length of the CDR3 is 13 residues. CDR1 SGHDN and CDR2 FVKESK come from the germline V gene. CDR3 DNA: TGTGCCAGCAGCCAGCGACAGGGTAGGGAAGCTTTCTTT. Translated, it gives CASSQRQGREAFF.

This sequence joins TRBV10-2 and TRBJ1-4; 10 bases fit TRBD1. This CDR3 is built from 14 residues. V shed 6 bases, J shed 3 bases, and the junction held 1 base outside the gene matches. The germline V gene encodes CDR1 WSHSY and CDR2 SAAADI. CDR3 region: CASRDRGANEKLFF. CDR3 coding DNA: TGCGCCAGCAGGGACAGGGGGGCTAATGAAAAACTGTTTTTT.

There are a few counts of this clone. DNA for the CDR3: TGTGCCAGCAGACATCCTGACAGGGGCAATCAGCCCCAGCATTTT. Translation gives CASRHPDRGNQPQHF. The chain recombines TRBV6-6 with TRBJ1-5; 7 bases agree with TRBD1. With V trimmed by 6 bases and J by 2 bases, 7 bases remained unmatched. Germline CDR1 reads MNHNY; CDR2 reads SVGAGI (reference sequence). This CDR3 has 15 residues.

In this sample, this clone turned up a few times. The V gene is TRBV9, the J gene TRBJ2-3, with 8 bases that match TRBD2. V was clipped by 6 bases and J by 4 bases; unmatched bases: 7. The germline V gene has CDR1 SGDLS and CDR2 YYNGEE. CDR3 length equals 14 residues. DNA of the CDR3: TGTGCCAGCAATACAGCGGGGGTTTCAGATACGCAGTATTTT. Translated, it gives CASNTAGVSDTQYF.

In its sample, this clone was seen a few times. As DNA, the CDR3 is TGCGCCAGCAGCCAAGACGTGGGCAGGGGCCGGGAGACCCAGTACTTC. As protein: CASSQDVGRGRETQYF. J is TRBJ2-5 and V is TRBV4-3; D possibly corresponds to TRBD1 (6 bases). The length of the CDR3 is 16 residues. The germline gives CDR1 LGHNA, CDR2 YSLEER. V dropped 0 bases and J dropped 5 bases, with 16 bases sitting between them.

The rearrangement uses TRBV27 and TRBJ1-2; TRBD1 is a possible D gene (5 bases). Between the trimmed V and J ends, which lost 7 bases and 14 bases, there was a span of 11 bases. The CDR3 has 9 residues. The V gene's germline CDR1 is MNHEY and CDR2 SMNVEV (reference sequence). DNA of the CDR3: TGTGCCAGCACGGTGGGGGGGACCTTC. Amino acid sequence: CASTVGGTF.

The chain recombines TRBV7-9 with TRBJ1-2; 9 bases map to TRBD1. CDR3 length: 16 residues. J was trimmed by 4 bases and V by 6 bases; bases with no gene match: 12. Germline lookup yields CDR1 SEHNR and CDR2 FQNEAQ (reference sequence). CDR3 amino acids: CASSPAGTGRSYGYTF. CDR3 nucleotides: TGTGCCAGCAGTCCGGCCGGGACAGGGAGGAGCTATGGCTACACCTTC.

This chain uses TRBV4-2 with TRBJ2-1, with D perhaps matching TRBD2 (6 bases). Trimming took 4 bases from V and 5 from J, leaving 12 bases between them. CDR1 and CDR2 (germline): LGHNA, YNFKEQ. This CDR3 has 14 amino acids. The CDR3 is CASSRRLVDNEQFF. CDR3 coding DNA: TGTGCCAGCAGCCGGAGACTAGTAGACAATGAGCAGTTCTTC.

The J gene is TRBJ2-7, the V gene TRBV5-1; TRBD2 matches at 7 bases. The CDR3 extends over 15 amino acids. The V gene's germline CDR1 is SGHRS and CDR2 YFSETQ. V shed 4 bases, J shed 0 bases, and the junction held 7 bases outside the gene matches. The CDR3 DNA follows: TGCGCCAGCAGCCCCGTAGCGGGCCTCTCCTACGAGCAGTACTTC. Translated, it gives CASSPVAGLSYEQYF.

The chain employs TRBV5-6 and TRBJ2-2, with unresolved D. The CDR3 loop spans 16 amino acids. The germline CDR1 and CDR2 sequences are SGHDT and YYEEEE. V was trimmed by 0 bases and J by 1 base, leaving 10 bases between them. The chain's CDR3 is CASSLAGRLNTGELFF. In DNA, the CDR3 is TGTGCCAGCAGCTTGGCCGGTCGCCTGAACACCGGGGAGCTGTTTTTT.

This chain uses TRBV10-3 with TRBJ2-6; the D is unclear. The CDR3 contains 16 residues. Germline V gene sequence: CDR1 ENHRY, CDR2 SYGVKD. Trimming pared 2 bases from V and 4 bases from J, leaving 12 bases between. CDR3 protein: CAISEPVGAGANVLTF. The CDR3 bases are TGTGCCATCAGTGAGCCAGTGGGCGCGGGGGCCAACGTCCTGACTTTC.

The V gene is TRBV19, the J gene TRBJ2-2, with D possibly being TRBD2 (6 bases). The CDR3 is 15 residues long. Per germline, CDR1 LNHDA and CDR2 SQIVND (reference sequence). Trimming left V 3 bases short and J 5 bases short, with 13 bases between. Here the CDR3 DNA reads TGTGCCAGTAGTATTTGGGCGGGGATTACCGGGGAGCTGTTTTTT. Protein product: CASSIWAGITGELFF.

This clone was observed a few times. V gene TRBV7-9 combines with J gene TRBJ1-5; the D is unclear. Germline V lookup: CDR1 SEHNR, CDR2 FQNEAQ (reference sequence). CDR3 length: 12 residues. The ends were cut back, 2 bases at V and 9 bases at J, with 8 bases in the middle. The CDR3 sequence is CASSLSAWPQHF. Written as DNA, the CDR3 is TGTGCCAGCAGCTTATCAGCGTGGCCCCAGCATTTT.

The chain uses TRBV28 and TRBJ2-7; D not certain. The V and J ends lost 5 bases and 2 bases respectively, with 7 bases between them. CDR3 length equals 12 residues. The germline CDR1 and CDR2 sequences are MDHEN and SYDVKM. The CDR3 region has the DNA TGTGCCAGCAGTATTCAGGCCTACGAGCAGTACTTC. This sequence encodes CASSIQAYEQYF. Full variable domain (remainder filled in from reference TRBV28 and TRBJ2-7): DVKVTQSSRYLVKRTGEKVFLECVQDMDHENMFWYRQDPGLGLRLIYFSYDVKMKEKGDIPEGYSVSREKKERFSLILESASTNQTSMYLCASSIQAYEQYFGPGTRLTVT.

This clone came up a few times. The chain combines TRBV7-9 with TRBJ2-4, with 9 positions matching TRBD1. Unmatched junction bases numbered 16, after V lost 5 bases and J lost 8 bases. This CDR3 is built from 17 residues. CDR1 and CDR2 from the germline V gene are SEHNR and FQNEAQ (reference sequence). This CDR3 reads CASSEWDRAGIRDIQYF. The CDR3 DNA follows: TGTGCCAGCAGCGAATGGGACAGGGCGGGGATTCGGGACATTCAGTACTTC.

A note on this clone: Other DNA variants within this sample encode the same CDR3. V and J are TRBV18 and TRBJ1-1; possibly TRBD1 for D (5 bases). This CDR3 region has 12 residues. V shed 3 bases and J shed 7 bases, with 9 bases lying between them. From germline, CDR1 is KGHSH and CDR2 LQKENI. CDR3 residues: CASSPRAGEAFF. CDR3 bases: TGTGCCAGCTCACCCAGGGCCGGTGAAGCTTTCTTT.

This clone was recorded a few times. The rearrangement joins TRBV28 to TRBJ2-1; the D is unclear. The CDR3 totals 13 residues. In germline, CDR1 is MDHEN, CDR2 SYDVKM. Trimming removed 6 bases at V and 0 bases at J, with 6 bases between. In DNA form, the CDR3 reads TGTGCCAGCAGATTTAGCTCCTACAATGAGCAGTTCTTC. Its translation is CASRFSSYNEQFF. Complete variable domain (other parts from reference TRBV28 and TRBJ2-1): DVKVTQSSRYLVKRTGEKVFLECVQDMDHENMFWYRQDPGLGLRLIYFSYDVKMKEKGDIPEGYSVSREKKERFSLILESASTNQTSMYLCASRFSSYNEQFFGPGTRLTVL.

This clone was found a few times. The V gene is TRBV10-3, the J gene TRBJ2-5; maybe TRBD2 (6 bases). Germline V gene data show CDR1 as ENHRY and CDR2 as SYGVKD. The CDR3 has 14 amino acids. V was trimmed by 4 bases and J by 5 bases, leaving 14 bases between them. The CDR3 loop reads CAISAREGGETQYF. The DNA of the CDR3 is TGTGCCATCAGTGCCAGGGAAGGAGGGGAGACCCAGTACTTC.

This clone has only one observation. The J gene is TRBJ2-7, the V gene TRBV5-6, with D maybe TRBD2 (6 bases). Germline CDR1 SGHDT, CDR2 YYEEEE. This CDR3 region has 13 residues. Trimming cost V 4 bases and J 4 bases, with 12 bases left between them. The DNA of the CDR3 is TGTGCCAGCAGCGCCGACCGGGGGTACGAGCAGTACTTC. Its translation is CASSADRGYEQYF. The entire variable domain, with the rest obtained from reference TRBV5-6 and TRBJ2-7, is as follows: DAGVTQSPTHLIKTRGQQVTLRCSPKSGHDTVSWYQQALGQGPQFIFQYYEEEERQRGNFPDRFSGHQFPNYSSELNVNALLLGDSALYLCASSADRGYEQYFGPGTRLTVT.